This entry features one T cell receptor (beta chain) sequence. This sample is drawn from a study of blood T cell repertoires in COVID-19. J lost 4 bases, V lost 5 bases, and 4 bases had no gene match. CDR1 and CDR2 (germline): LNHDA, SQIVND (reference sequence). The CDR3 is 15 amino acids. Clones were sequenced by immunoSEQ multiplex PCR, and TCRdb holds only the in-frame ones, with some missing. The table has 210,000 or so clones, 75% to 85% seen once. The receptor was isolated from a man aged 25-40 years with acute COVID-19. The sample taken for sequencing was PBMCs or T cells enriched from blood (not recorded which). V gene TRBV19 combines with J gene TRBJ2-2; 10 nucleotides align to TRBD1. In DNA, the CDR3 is TGTGCCAGTAGTCGACAGGGGGCCGGCACCGGGGAGCTGTTTTTT. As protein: CASSRQGAGTGELFF.